This TCR beta chain originates from a study of technical replicates of blood from a handful of donors. TCRdb's table, derived via immunoSEQ multiplex PCR, lists solely in-frame clones and lacks some. The sample has approximately 94,000 clones; about 95% are singletons. Trimming stripped 4 bases from V and 6 bases from J, with 9 bases between. The CDR3 runs to 13 residues. Germline CDR1 LGHNA, CDR2 YSLEER. This sequence originates from a human donor in good health. The sample was T cells isolated from PBMCs. The V call is TRBV4-3, the J call TRBJ2-2; unclear D gene. In DNA, the CDR3 is TGCGCCAGCAGCCCGACTGGAGCCGGGGAGCTGTTTTTT. Its translation: CASSPTGAGELFF.